A single sample gave rise to the 9 T cell receptor beta chains below, sequenced in a study of sequential checkpoint blockade in melanoma. Specified treatment: randomized to nivolumab then ipilimumab (arm A) or the reverse (arm B). Sequencing was performed with immunoSEQ multiplex PCR; in TCRdb, only in-frame clones are kept and a portion is missing. The table shows 17,000 or so clones, with 65% to 75% occurring only once. Specimen: CD8+ T cells sorted from blood (inferred from file names), collected from a patient given nivolumab and ipilimumab in sequence. Receptor source: a human donor with melanoma.

This chain joins TRBV5-5 and TRBJ2-7; TRBD2 might be the D (5 bases). The V gene's germline CDR1 is SGHKS and CDR2 YYEKEE (reference sequence). This CDR3 is built from 14 residues. The V gene lost 2 bases and the J gene lost 2 bases, with 11 bases spanning the gap. The CDR3 protein is CASSLYSGTYEQYF. CDR3 nucleotide sequence: TGTGCCAGCAGCTTATATTCGGGGACCTACGAGCAGTACTTC.

The gene calls are TRBV29-1 and TRBJ2-2, with D perhaps TRBD2 (6 bases). V lost 3 bases and J 4 bases, leaving 15 bases between the germline ends. Germline loops: CDR1 SQVTM, CDR2 ANQGSEA. The CDR3 runs 15 residues. For the CDR3, the DNA is TGCAGCGTTGAGGGTGAGGGAGGCGGCACCGGGGAGCTGTTTTTT. Amino acids: CSVEGEGGGTGELFF.

The V and J genes are TRBV4-2 and TRBJ2-7; 9 bases line up with TRBD1. The J segment lost 2 bases and the V segment lost 0 bases, leaving 5 bases of the junction unmatched. This CDR3 contains 16 residues. CDR1 LGHNA and CDR2 YNFKEQ come from the germline V gene. The CDR3 loop reads CASSQDAGQGTYEQYF. DNA of the CDR3: TGTGCCAGCAGCCAAGATGCGGGACAGGGTACCTACGAGCAGTACTTC.

The rearrangement links TRBV9 to TRBJ2-1; D possibly corresponds to TRBD1 (5 bases). Germline CDR1 and CDR2: SGDLS and YYNGEE. V was shortened by 3 bases and J by 9 bases, with 16 bases between the two germline ends. The CDR3 is 14 residues long. The CDR3 coding sequence is TGTGCCAGCAGCGCGTCCGACGGAAGGGGTGAGCAGTTCTTC. Amino acids: CASSASDGRGEQFF.

This sequence joins TRBV18 and TRBJ1-3, with a possible D match to TRBD1 (6 bases). The germline CDR1 and CDR2 sequences are KGHSH and LQKENI. The germline V and J ends were trimmed by 0 bases and 3 bases, with 12 bases remaining between them. This CDR3 has 16 residues. CDR3 DNA: TGTGCCAGCTCACCACCGGCAGGGGTTAATGGAAACACCATATATTTT. Translated, it gives CASSPPAGVNGNTIYF.

This chain joins TRBV9 and TRBJ2-5; possibly TRBD2 for D (6 bases). The CDR3 has 14 amino acids. V lost 3 bases, J lost 5 bases, and 14 bases lay in between. Per germline, CDR1 SGDLS and CDR2 YYNGEE. The CDR3 loop is CASSAWGGAETQYF. The CDR3 nucleotides are TGTGCCAGCAGCGCTTGGGGAGGCGCGGAGACCCAGTACTTC.

This clone was detected only a few times. This sequence joins TRBV9 and TRBJ2-1, with 10 nucleotides matching TRBD2. Germline V lookup: CDR1 SGDLS, CDR2 YYNGEE. This CDR3 comprises 15 residues. Germline trimming cut 2 bases from V and 7 bases from J; bases unmatched to any gene: 6. The CDR3 DNA is TGTGCCAGCAGCGTGGGAGCGGGAGGGGGTAATGAGCAGTTCTTC. Its translation: CASSVGAGGGNEQFF.

This clone was found once. Here the CDR3 DNA reads TGCGCCAGCAGCTTATACAGGGGAGGTATCGAGCAGTACTTC. This codes for CASSLYRGGIEQYF. The chain joins TRBV5-1 to TRBJ2-7; D is perhaps TRBD1 (7 bases). The CDR3 loop spans 14 amino acids. V was shortened by 2 bases and J by 6 bases, with 15 bases between the two germline ends. The germline CDR1 and CDR2 sequences are SGHRS and YFSETQ.

The chain employs TRBV10-2 and TRBJ2-5; 11 positions agree with TRBD2. The CDR3 loop spans 18 amino acids. Germline CDR1 and CDR2: WSHSY and SAAADI. The ends lost 2 bases at V and 5 bases at J; junction bases unmatched: 13. CDR3 coding DNA: TGCGCCAGCAGTGAGGTCGGCCCACTAGCGGGAGTTAGGGAGACCCAGTACTTC. This encodes CASSEVGPLAGVRETQYF.